This note documents a single TCR beta chain sequence. The antigen is not known. The assay used deep level. The protocol was immunoSEQ multiplex PCR, while the TCRdb copy is restricted to in-frame clones and leaves out a portion. The profile shows some 2,500,000 clones, just under 95% of them singletons. This sample was taken from a study of shared clonotypes between healthy human individuals. Whole-study context: Used for every donor were three CD4 naive, three CD4 memory, two CD8 naive and one CD8 memory plate.

Study conclusions and caveats: Naive CD4 clonotypes were shared across a few donors at about 5.2%.

This CDR3 is 14 amino acids long. Germline V gene lookup returns CDR1 MDHEN and CDR2 SYDVKM. The V end lost 3 bases, the J end lost 1 base, and 9 bases lay between the germline ends. The TCR originated in a man aged 18 to 29 in good health. Some clones in this sample may be carry-over from other donors' samples. The chain is built from TRBV28 and TRBJ1-2, with D maybe TRBD1 (5 bases). The sequenced sample was naive CD4+ T cells from PBMCs. The subset here: CD45RA+ positively selected. This chain's CDR3 is CASSLGHFNYGYTF. The CDR3 DNA sequence: TGTGCCAGCAGTTTGGGGCACTTTAACTATGGCTACACCTTC.